What follows describes a single T cell receptor beta chain. This entry belongs to a study of blood T cells in healthy people across ages. Alongside a J-beta primer mix, a sample-barcoded 5' primer served in a second PCR lasting about 7 to 12 cycles. Carrying 12 random nucleotides, a template-switch adaptor labeled each individual cDNA molecule. In TCRdb, the 5' RACE reads were re-called with MiXCR into one record per CDR3 protein. The profile shows 2 million or so distinct CDR3 sequences, around half of them singletons. This CDR3 region has 16 residues. V lost 5 bases to trimming and J lost 0 bases; unmatched junction nucleotides: 9.

The TCR sequence derives from a woman aged 40 to 49 in good health. The chain recombines TRBV12-3 or TRBV12-4 with TRBJ1-1, with 7 bases fitting TRBD1. Sequencing was carried out using blood. CDR3 amino acids: CASSPRDSLMNTEAFF. The CDR3 nucleotides read TGTGCCAGCAGTCCCCGGGACAGCCTAATGAACACTGAAGCTTTCTTT.